This is a list of T cell receptor beta chains from one sample in a study of control samples from healthy donors and cancer patients. Assay used: immunoSEQ multiplex PCR; TCRdb lists only in-frame clones, some missing. Among around 110,000 clones listed, 85% to 90% were seen once. The sequencing input was PBMCs. These receptor sequences come from a woman aged 45-65 years with colorectal cancer. The CDR3 runs from the conserved cysteine through the conserved F or W. D genes are given only for firm matches. A clone size is listed for some rows: how often the clone was seen (once, few, many), or a class if it is expanded.

cdr3_nt cdr3_aa clone_size j_call v_call d_call
TGTGCCAGCAGTTCTCCCCTTGGGGCTGAAGCTTTCTTT CASSSPLGAEAFF . TRBJ1-1 TRBV28 .
TGTGCCAGTAGAAGGGCAGGGGGCGAGCATGGCTACACCTTC CASRRAGGEHGYTF . TRBJ1-2 TRBV19 TRBD1
TGTGCCAGCAGCCTAGGACAGATTAATTCACCCCTCCACTTT CASSLGQINSPLHF . TRBJ1-6 TRBV7-8 .
TGTGCCAGTAGTAAAGGGACCTATGGCTACACCTTC CASSKGTYGYTF . TRBJ1-2 TRBV19 .
TGTGCCAGCAGCTACAGGGCAGTCTATGGCTACACCTTC CASSYRAVYGYTF . TRBJ1-2 TRBV12-3/TRBV12-4 .
TGCAGCGTCCTATACATGGACAGGGGGCGAGGCTACACCTTC CSVLYMDRGRGYTF . TRBJ1-2 TRBV29-1 TRBD1
TGCGCCAGCAGCCCCTTAGCGGGAGGGACTAAAAATGAGCAGTTCTTC CASSPLAGGTKNEQFF . TRBJ2-1 TRBV5-1 TRBD2
TGTGCCAGCTCACCTCCTAGCGGGAACATTAATGAGCAGTTCTTC CASSPPSGNINEQFF . TRBJ2-1 TRBV18 TRBD2
TGCGCCAGCAGGGCGGGACAGAACTACAATGAGCAGTTCTTC CASRAGQNYNEQFF few TRBJ2-1 TRBV5-1 .
TGCGCCAGCAGCTGGGGTAGCGGGGGGGCCGCCAATGAGCAGTTCTTC CASSWGSGGAANEQFF once TRBJ2-1 TRBV5-1 TRBD2
TGTGCCAGCAGCTTTGGGACAGGACAGGTAGGACCCCTCCACTTT CASSFGTGQVGPLHF . TRBJ1-6 TRBV7-9 TRBD1
TGTGCCTGGAGCCACAGGGGTGGACAAGAGACCCAGTACTTC CAWSHRGGQETQYF . TRBJ2-5 TRBV30 TRBD1
TGCGCCAGCAGCCCCTTGGCAGGGTCCTCCTACGAGCAGTACTTC CASSPLAGSSYEQYF . TRBJ2-7 TRBV5-1 .
TGTGCCAGCTCACCCGAGGGTGTTGGGCGAGTGTGGGCTTTCTTT CASSPEGVGRVWAFF . TRBJ1-1 TRBV18 .
TGTGCCAGCAGTTACTCGGGGGGGGTCGATGAAAAACTGTTTTTT CASSYSGGVDEKLFF . TRBJ1-4 TRBV6-5 .
TGTGCCAGCAGCCAGGGACGCCCAGATACGCAGTATTTT CASSQGRPDTQYF . TRBJ2-3 TRBV3-1/TRBV3-2 .
TGTGCCAGCAGCTTGTTGATATTAACGCGGGACACCACTAACTATGGCTACACCTTC CASSLLILTRDTTNYGYTF once TRBJ1-2 TRBV7-8 .
TGTGCCAGCCGGAGCCTAAGGGGGTTCAATGAGCAGTTCTTC CASRSLRGFNEQFF once TRBJ2-1 TRBV2 .
TGTGCCAGCAGCCAAGGTGGAAGGGACACTGAAGCTTTCTTT CASSQGGRDTEAFF . TRBJ1-1 TRBV3-1/TRBV3-2 .
TGTGCCAGCAGCTTACTGACAGATACGCAGTATTTT CASSLLTDTQYF . TRBJ2-3 TRBV7-9 .